This T cell receptor beta chain was documented in a study of blood T cells in healthy people across ages (dated by TCRdb to the mid-2010s). Study-level background: Template switching captured roughly one uniquely barcoded TCR beta cDNA molecule per two T cells in model experiments. To track age-related changes in TCR beta repertoire diversity, the study relied on deep sequencing normalized with unique cDNA molecular identifiers. The donors were split into four age groups: young (average about 16 years), middle-aged (39), aged (roughly 60) and long-lived (approximately 80). To avoid experimental bias, donors of different ages were spread randomly across the sequencing lanes. For two donors (one aged 18 to 29 and one aged 80 or older), the study analyzed two additional independent replicas of 1 million unique cDNA reads from the same blood draw. Overall results and qualifications from the work: Estimates of total diversity from one million sequenced T cells were regarded as lower bounds and underestimates. Compared with the aged group, the long-lived group had more naive CD4+ T cells, fewer expanded clones and increased TCR diversity, a pattern suggesting age selection. The CMV infection status of donors was not known, potentially confounding age-related changes in expanded clonotypes. As age increased, observed TCR beta diversity per million T cells dropped in a roughly linear way, and a significant reduction was already evident by age around 41. A strong correlation was found between observed TCR beta diversity and the percentage of naive T cells measured by flow cytometry. Since profiling was done on bulk unsorted PBMCs, naive and antigen-experienced compartments could not be conclusively compared.

The receptor library was made with 5' RACE. The sample was run on an Illumina HiSeq 2500. A second PCR of about 6 to 12 cycles was run with a J-beta primer mix and a sample-barcoded 5' primer. A template-switch 5' adaptor carrying 12 random nucleotides introduced a unique molecular identifier onto each TCR beta cDNA molecule. Each sample yielded at least 2.5 million CDR3-containing paired-end reads. First-strand cDNA was synthesized from all RNA with the Mint cDNA synthesis kit, primed by a TRBC-specific oligonucleotide. After uracil-DNA glycosylase treatment, a first 18-cycle PCR used universal primers M1SS and BC2_uni_R on all cDNA. On the study's bioinformatics: Each sample was normalized by randomly selecting 1 million high-quality reads, each carrying a distinct molecular identifier. Instead of being binned into consensus sequences, reads that shared molecular identifiers were thrown out. MiTCR, run with a Q25 quality threshold and the strictest error-elimination algorithm, handled CDR3 identification, clonotype clustering and error correction. A nonparametric unseen species model with Euler transformation was used to estimate lower-bound total TCR beta diversity. TCRdb trimmed public reads at Q25 via fastp, called clones via MiXCR and kept in-frame beta chains. All rows with the same CDR3 protein become a single entry with the most common DNA and genes. Clone size and V and J calls follow TCRdb, not the original study. The sample contains 1,500,000 or so distinct CDR3 sequences, roughly 43% of them found a single time. The top ten clonotypes cover around 4% of the sample.

Trimming costs V 4 bases and J 6 bases, and their ends lie 13 bases apart. For CDR1 and CDR2, the germline V gene lists SGHRS and YFSETQ. The CDR3 starts with the cysteine, ends with the phenylalanine, and has 13 residues. Only CDR3 DNA is held: 39 bases, read in frame from base 1. About this clonotype itself: What this receptor recognizes is not known. The record has no base qualities; no much larger clone is one base away.

The donors were some 36 Caucasian individuals from Russia, aged roughly 6 to 90 years, who were systemically healthy. About 9.6 milliliters of peripheral blood were collected from each donor into EDTA-treated Vacutainer tubes. PBMCs were isolated by Ficoll-Paque density-gradient centrifugation, with at least 6 million obtained per sample. Trizol reagent was used to extract total RNA from PBMCs, with at least 6 micrograms per sample. The percentages of naive CD45RAhigh/CD27high T cells were determined by flow cytometry on a PBMC aliquot from every donor. The rearrangement joined TRBV5-1 to TRBJ1-1, with TRBD1 as a weak D call on 5 bases. The specimen was blood. This TCR was sampled from a woman between 18 and 29 years old in good health. The CDR3 is CASSQGLKAEAFF. The base sequence is TGCGCCAGCAGCCAGGGACTGAAAGCTGAAGCTTTCTTT.